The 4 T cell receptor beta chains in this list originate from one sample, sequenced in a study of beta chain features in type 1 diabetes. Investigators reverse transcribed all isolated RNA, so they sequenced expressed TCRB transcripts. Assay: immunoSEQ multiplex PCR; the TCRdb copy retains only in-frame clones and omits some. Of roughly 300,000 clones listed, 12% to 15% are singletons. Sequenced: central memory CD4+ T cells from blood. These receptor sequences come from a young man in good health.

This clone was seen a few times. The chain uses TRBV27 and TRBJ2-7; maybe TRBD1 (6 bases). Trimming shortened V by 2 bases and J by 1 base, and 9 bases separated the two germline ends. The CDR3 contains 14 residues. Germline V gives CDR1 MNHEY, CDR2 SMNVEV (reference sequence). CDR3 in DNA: TGTGCCAGCAGTTTAGGGGGCGATTCCTACGAGCAGTACTTC. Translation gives CASSLGGDSYEQYF.

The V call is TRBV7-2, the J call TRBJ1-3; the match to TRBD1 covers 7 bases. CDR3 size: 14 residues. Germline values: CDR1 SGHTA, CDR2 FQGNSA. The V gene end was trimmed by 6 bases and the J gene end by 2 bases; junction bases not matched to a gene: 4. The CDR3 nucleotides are TGTGCCAGCAGGGACAGGACCGCTGGAAACACCATATATTTT. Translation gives CASRDRTAGNTIYF. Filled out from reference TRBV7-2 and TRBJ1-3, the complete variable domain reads GAGVSQSPSNKVTEKGKDVELRCDPISGHTALYWYRQSLGQGLEFLIYFQGNSAPDKSGLPSDRFSAERTGGSVSTLTIQRTQQEDSAVYLCASRDRTAGNTIYFGEGSWLTVV.

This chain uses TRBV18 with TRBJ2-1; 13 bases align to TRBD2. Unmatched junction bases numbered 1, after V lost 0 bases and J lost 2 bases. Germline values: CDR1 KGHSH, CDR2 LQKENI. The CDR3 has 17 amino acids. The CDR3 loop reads CASSPPGTSGTYNEQFF. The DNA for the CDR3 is TGTGCCAGCTCACCACCCGGGACTAGCGGGACCTACAATGAGCAGTTCTTC. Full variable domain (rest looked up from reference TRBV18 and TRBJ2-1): NAGVMQNPRHLVRRRGQEARLRCSPMKGHSHVYWYRQLPEEGLKFMVYLQKENIIDESGMPKERFSAEFPKEGPSILRIQQVVRGDSAAYFCASSPPGTSGTYNEQFFGPGTRLTVL.

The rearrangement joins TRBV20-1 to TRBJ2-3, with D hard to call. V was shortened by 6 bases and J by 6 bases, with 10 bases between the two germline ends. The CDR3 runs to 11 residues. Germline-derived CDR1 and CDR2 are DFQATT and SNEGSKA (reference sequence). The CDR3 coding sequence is TGCAGTGCGAAAGGACGTGATACGCAGTATTTT. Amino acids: CSAKGRDTQYF.